This section outlines one T cell receptor (beta chain) sequence together with its context. Its antigen is as yet unknown. The source of the sample is a study of T cell responses to AZD1222 COVID-19 vaccine. Study-wide results and caveats: The repertoires were collected only after the peak T cell response. Possibly, clonal diversity was underestimated; donors were largely white British and included more females.

V gave up 5 bases and J gave up 3 bases, with 17 bases separating them. Germline CDR1 reads LNHNV; CDR2 reads YYDKDF (reference sequence). CDR3 length equals 15 residues. Clones were read by immunoSEQ multiplex PCR, and TCRdb kept only the in-frame ones, dropping some. This sample has 150,000 to 200,000 clones, with 91% found just once. The starting material was peripheral blood, obtained 28 days after the second AZD1222 dose. The TCR comes from an adult who received the AZD1222 COVID-19 vaccine. This rearrangement joins TRBV15 to TRBJ2-7, with D possibly TRBD1 on 6 matching bases. The CDR3 DNA follows: TGTGCCACCAGCCCCCCTGGGGCAGGGGTCTACGAGCAGTACTTC. Amino acids: CATSPPGAGVYEQYF.